This T cell receptor beta chain was identified during a study of cytomegalovirus exposure and HLA in healthy donors. Findings and limits, study-wide: Several of the most significant clusters appeared, in a later analysis, to be linked to common viral pathogens.

The CDR3 loop spans 13 amino acids. V lost 6 bases to trimming and J lost 4 bases, with 12 bases between them. Per the germline V gene, CDR1 is MNHEY and CDR2 is SVGAGI. The PCR made use of 60 Vbeta and 13 Jbeta primers. Clones were read by immunoSEQ multiplex PCR, and TCRdb kept only the in-frame ones, dropping some. The sample holds approximately 85,000 clones, around 80% seen once. Though nominally healthy at sampling, donors likely had unrecorded immune exposures. A single count supports this clone. Its antigen is unidentified. Sequencing input: PBMCs. The source is a man younger than 40 in good health and CMV-seronegative. The chain recombines TRBV6-5 with TRBJ2-5; TRBD1 might be the D (5 bases). The CDR3 DNA follows: TGTGCCAGCAGCTTCCAGACAGCAGAGACCCAGTACTTC. The encoded protein is CASSFQTAETQYF.